This T cell receptor (beta chain) appears in the sequencing data of a study of blood T cell repertoires in COVID-19. The CDR3 is 13 residues long. J lost 7 bases, V lost 3 bases, and 2 bases had no gene match. Germline-derived CDR1 and CDR2 are LNHDA and SQIVND (reference sequence). This clone has a handful of counts. Authors' data handling: Reference gene primer amplification gave estimated nucleated cell counts. Profiled with immunoSEQ multiplex PCR; TCRdb holds only in-frame clones, not every one. The DNA was the basis for D and trimming; V, J and clone size are from that table. The table includes 55,000 to 80,000 clones, roughly 78% detected once.

The rearrangement uses TRBV19 and TRBJ2-1; 8 nucleotides align to TRBD2. The sample comprised peripheral blood. This clonotype was sampled from a man aged 55 to 70 with COVID-19, enrolled during active disease. CDR3 nucleotide sequence: TGTGCCAGTAGTATCCGGGAGGGGAATGAGCAGTTCTTC. This codes for CASSIREGNEQFF.